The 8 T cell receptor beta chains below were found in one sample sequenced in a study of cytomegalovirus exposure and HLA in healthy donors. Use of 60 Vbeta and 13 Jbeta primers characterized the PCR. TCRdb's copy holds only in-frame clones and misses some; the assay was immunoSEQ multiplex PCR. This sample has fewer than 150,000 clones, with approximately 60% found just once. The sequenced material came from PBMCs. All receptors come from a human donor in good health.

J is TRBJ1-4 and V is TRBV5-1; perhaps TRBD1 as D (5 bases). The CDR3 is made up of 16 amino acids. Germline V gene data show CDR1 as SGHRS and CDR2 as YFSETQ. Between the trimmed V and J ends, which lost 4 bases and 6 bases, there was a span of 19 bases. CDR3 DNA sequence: TGCGCCAGCAGCCGGGTGGCAGGGCGCGGTGATGAAAAACTGTTTTTT. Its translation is CASSRVAGRGDEKLFF.

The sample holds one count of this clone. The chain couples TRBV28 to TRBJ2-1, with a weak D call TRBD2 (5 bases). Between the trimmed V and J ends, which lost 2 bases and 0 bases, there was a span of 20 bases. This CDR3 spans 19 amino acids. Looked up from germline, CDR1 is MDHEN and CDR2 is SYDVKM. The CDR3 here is CASSLADGRRASSYNEQFF. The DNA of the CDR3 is TGTGCCAGCAGTTTAGCGGACGGACGGCGGGCGAGCTCCTACAATGAGCAGTTCTTC.

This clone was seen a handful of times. The CDR3 region is CATATDYYQPQHF. The CDR3 region has the DNA TGTGCCACCGCGACAGATTATTATCAGCCCCAGCATTTT. The chain carries TRBV28 and TRBJ1-5, with a weak D call TRBD1 (5 bases). CDR1 is MDHEN and CDR2 is SYDVKM in the germline V gene. CDR3 size: 13 residues. The ends were cut back, 10 bases at V and 5 bases at J, with 15 bases in the middle.

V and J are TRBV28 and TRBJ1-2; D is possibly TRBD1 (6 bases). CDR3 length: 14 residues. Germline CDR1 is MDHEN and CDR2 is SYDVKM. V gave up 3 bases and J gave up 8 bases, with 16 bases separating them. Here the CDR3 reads CASSFSTGFGGYTF. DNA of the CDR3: TGTGCCAGCAGTTTTTCGACAGGCTTCGGCGGCTACACCTTC.

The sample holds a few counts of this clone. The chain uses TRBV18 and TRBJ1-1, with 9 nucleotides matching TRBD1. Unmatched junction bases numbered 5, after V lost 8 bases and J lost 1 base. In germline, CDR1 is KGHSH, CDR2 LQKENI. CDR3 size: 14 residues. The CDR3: CASLGTGSNTEAFF. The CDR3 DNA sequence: TGTGCCAGCCTAGGGACAGGGTCGAACACTGAAGCTTTCTTT.

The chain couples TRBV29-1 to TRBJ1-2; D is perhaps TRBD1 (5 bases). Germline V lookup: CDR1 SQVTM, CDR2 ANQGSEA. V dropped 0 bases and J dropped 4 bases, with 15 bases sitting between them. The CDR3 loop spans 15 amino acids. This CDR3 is CSVEDAGLTVYGYTF. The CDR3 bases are TGCAGCGTTGAAGATGCGGGGCTGACAGTCTATGGCTACACCTTC.

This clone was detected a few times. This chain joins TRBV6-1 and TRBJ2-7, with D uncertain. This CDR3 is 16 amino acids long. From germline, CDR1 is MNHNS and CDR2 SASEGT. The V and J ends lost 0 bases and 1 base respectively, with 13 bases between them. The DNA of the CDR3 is TGTGCCAGCAGTGAAGCGAGGCTAGACCCGTCCTACGAGCAGTACTTC. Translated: CASSEARLDPSYEQYF.

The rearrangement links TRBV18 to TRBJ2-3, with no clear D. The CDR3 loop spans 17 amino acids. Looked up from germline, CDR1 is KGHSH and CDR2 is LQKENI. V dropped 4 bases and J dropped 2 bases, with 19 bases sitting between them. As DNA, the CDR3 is TGTGCCAGCTCACGTAATCTCCCTGGCGGCTCCACAGATACGCAGTATTTT. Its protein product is CASSRNLPGGSTDTQYF.